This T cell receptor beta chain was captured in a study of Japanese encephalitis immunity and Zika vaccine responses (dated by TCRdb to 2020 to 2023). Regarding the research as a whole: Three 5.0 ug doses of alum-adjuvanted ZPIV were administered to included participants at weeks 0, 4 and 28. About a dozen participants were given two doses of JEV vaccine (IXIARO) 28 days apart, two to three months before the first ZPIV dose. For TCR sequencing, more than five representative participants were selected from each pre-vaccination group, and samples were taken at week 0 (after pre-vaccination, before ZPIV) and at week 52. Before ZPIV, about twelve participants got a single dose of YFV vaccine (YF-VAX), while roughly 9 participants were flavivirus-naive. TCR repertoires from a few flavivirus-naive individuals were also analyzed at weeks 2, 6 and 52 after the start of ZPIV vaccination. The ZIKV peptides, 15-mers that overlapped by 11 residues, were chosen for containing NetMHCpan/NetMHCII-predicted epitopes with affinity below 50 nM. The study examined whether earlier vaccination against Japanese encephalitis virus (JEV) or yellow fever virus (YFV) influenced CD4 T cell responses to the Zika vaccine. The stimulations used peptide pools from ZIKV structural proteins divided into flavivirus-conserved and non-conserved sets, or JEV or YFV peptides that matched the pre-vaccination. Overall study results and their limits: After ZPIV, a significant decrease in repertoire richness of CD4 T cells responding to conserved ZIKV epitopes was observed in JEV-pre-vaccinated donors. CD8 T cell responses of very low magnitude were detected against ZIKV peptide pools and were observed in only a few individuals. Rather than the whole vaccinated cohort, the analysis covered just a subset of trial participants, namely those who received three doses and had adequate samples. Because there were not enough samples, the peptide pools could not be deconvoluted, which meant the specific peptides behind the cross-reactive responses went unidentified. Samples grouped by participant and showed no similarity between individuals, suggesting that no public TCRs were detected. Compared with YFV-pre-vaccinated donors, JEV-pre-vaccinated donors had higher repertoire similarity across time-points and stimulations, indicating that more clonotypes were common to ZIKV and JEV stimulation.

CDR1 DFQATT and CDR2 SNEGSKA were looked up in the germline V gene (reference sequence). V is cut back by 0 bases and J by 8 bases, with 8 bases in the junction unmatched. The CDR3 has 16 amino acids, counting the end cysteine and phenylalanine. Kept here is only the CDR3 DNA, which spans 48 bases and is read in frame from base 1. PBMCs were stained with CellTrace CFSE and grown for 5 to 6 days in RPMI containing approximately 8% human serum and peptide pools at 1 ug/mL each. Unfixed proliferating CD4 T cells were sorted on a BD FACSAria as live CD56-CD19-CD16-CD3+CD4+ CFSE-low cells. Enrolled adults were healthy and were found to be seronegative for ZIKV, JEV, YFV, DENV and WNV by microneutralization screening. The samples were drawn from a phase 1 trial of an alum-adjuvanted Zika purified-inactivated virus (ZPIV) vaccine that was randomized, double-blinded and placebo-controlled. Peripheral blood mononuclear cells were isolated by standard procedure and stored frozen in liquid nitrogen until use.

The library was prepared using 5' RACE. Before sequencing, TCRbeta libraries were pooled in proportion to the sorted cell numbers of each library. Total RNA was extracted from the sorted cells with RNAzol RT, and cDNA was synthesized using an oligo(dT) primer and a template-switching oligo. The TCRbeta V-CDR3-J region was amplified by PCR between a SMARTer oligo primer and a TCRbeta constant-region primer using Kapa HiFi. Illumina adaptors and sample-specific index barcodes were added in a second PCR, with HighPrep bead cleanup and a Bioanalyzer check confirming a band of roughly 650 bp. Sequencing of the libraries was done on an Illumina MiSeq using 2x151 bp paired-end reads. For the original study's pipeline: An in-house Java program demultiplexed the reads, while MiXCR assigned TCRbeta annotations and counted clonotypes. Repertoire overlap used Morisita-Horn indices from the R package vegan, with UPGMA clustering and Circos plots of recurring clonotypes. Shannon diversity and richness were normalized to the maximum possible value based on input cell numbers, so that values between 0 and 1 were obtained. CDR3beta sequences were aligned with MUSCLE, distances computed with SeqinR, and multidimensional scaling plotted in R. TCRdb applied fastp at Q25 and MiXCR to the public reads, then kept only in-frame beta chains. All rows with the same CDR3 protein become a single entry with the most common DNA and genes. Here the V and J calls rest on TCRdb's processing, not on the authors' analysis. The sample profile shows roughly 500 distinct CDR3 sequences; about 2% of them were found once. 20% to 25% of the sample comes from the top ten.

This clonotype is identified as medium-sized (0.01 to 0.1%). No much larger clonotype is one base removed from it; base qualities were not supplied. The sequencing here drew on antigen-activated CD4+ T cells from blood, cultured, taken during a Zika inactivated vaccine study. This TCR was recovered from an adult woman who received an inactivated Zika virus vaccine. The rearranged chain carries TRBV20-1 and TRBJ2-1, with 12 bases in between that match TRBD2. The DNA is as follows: TGCAGTGCTAGAGATGTGCTAGCGGGAGGGCCGGATGAGCAGTTCTTC. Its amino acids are CSARDVLAGGPDEQFF.